A selection of T cell receptor beta chains follows, all from one sample in a study of T cells in Graves' hyperthyroidism and ophthalmopathy. One entry per CDR3 protein, called by TCRdb with MiXCR from the multiplex PCR reads. The repertoire holds about 210,000 distinct CDR3 sequences, with about 15% as singletons. Sequenced: blood. All receptors derive from a man aged 50-60 years with Graves' hyperthyroidism. Both conserved end residues are part of each CDR3. Size is stated for part of the rows, as once, few or many counts, or as a class when the clone is expanded.

size	V	J	CDR3
many	TRBV28	TRBJ2-5	CASSSLAGDRETQYF
many	TRBV2	TRBJ1-2	CASRPRTGGNYGYTF
few	TRBV28	TRBJ1-5	CASSETGGGNQPQHF
few	TRBV4-1	TRBJ1-5	CASSQVPPQWTYQPQHF
-	TRBV12-3/TRBV12-4	TRBJ1-6	CASSPTGAALHF
many	TRBV18	TRBJ2-7	CASSPDSGLAGDEQYF
many	TRBV5-1	TRBJ2-7	CASSQRDRGLYEQYF
few	TRBV7-2	TRBJ2-7	CASSFSSTGGYEQYF
many	TRBV11-3	TRBJ2-1	CASSSTQGHNYNEQFF
-	TRBV3-1	TRBJ2-7	CASSPGTGISYEQYF
many	TRBV18	TRBJ2-1	CASSRQGAVRNEQFF
few	TRBV7-9	TRBJ2-3	CASSLGSGASTDTQYF
many	TRBV12-3/TRBV12-4	TRBJ2-1	CASSYWDSQINEQFF
few	TRBV20-1	TRBJ2-3	CSAPQGGAQGTDTQYF
few	TRBV5-1	TRBJ2-6	CASQQDSGANVLTF
many	TRBV28	TRBJ1-6	CASRVDRDYNSPLHF
many	TRBV2	TRBJ1-5	CASAEADQPQHF
many	TRBV27	TRBJ2-1	CASSKIRTRNNEQFF
many	TRBV5-1	TRBJ2-7	CASSYWDGSYEQYF
-	TRBV29-1	TRBJ1-2	CSVEGKGGGYGYTF
many	TRBV28	TRBJ2-3	CASTTSGSWADTQYF
many	TRBV6-6	TRBJ2-7	CASSYSGGRASEQYF
-	TRBV14	TRBJ1-1	CASSQVVITTEAFF
few	TRBV4-1	TRBJ2-7	CASSQTTGTAYEQYF
-	TRBV12-3/TRBV12-4	TRBJ2-7	CASNPRTSGSLHEQYF
many	TRBV12-5	TRBJ1-6	CASGDSIGKGPNSPLHF
few	TRBV20-1	TRBJ2-2	CSAREERENTGELFF
few	TRBV5-1	TRBJ1-1	CASGQEADTEAFF
few	TRBV5-1	TRBJ2-3	CASSLGLAGGTSTDTQYF
many	TRBV3-1	TRBJ1-1	CASSHHIGTEAFF
-	TRBV18	TRBJ2-2	CASSRLRTESTGELFF
-	TRBV12-3/TRBV12-4	TRBJ2-3	CASSLATGGGPTSTDTQYF
many	TRBV20-1	TRBJ2-1	CSARDFVAGDNEQFF
many	TRBV5-1	TRBJ2-7	CASSLVGGSTSGEQYF
-	TRBV27	TRBJ1-4	CASSSTEGAMGPGKLFF
many	TRBV5-1	TRBJ2-3	CASSSTGGVSDTQYF
-	TRBV7-9	TRBJ2-7	CASSYHDRGLSEQYF
many	TRBV3-1	TRBJ1-2	CASSQTGIYGYTF
-	TRBV24-1	TRBJ2-2	CATARARGGAGELFF
-	TRBV28	TRBJ1-6	CVSSQGPALNNSPLHF
many	TRBV3-1	TRBJ2-7	CASSFSRYEQYF
-	TRBV5-6	TRBJ2-7	CASSRWGTYEQYF
many	TRBV6-2/TRBV6-3	TRBJ2-2	CASSWDRGSRTGELFF
many	TRBV7-8	TRBJ2-7	CASSENRGGSYEQYF
few	TRBV6-1	TRBJ2-5	CASRSGEGQETQYF
many	TRBV7-2	TRBJ2-7	CASSPQIGGYEQYF
many	TRBV11-3	TRBJ1-6	CATRETGDSPLHF
few	TRBV6-1	TRBJ2-7	CASNTGQHEQYF
many	TRBV12-3/TRBV12-4	TRBJ2-5	CASSTTRRETQYF
many	TRBV28	TRBJ2-1	CASRTSGRSYNEQFF
many	TRBV28	TRBJ1-2	CASSSPSLSKAYGYTF
-	TRBV11-2	TRBJ2-7	CASSISNQTSGSYEQYF
many	TRBV2	TRBJ2-1	CASSEAHGGEQFF